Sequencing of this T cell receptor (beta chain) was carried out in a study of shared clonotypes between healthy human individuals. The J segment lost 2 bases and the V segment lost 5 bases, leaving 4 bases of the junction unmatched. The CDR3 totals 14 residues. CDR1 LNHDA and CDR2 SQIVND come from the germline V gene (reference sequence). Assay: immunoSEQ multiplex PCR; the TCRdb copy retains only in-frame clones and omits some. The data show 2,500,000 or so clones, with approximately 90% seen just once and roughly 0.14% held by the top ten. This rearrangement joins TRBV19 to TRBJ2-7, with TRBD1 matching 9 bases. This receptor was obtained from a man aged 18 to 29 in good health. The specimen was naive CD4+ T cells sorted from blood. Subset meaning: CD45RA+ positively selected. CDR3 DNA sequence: TGTGCCAGTAGTTTGACAGGGGGGACCTACGAGCAGTACTTC. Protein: CASSLTGGTYEQYF.